The clone carrying this T cell receptor beta chain was observed a few times. Its matching antigen is unknown. This entry belongs to a study of cytomegalovirus exposure and HLA in healthy donors. The study's findings and limits: In a later analysis, HLA-associated beta chains showed higher expansion and lower generation probabilities than comparable chains. Apparent HLA restriction characterized most CMV-associated TCR beta chains in a later analysis. A later analysis associated approximately 17,000 TCR beta sequences with HLA alleles at a 0.05 false discovery rate. TCR beta sequences reportedly predicted most subjects' HLA-A and HLA-B alleles accurately.

A multiplex PCR was run with 60 Vbeta primers and 13 Jbeta primers. The table came from immunoSEQ multiplex PCR; TCRdb's copy has only in-frame clones and leaves some out. The table records around 100,000 clones, roughly three fifths of them present only once. The CDR3 runs 17 residues. J gave up 4 bases and V 1 base, and 6 bases lay outside the gene matches. Germline CDR1 reads MNHEY; CDR2 reads SMNVEV (reference sequence). The TCR originated in a man aged 25-45 years in good health and CMV-seropositive. The sequenced sample was PBMCs. The chain carries TRBV27 and TRBJ2-1; 11 bases are shared with TRBD2. The DNA for the CDR3 is TGTGCCAGCAGTTTATGGCTGACTAGCGGGGATTACAATGAGCAGTTCTTC. Its translation is CASSLWLTSGDYNEQFF.